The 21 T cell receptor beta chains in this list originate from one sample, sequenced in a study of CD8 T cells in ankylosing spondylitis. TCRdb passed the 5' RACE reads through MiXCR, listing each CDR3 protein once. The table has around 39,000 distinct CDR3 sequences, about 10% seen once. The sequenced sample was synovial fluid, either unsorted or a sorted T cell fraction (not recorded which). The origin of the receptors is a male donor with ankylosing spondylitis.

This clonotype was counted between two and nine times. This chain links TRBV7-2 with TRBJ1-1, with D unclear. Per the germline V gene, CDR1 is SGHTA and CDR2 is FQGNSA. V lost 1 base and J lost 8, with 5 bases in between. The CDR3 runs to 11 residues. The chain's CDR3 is CASSLGWEAFF. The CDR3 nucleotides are TGTGCCAGCAGCTTAGGGTGGGAAGCTTTCTTT.

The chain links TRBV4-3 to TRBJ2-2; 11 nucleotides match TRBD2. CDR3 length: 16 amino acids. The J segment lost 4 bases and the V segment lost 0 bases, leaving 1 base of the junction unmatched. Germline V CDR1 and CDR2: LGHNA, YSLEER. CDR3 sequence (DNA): TGCGCCAGCAGCCAAGATGGACTAGCGGGCACCGGGGAGCTGTTTTTT. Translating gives CASSQDGLAGTGELFF.

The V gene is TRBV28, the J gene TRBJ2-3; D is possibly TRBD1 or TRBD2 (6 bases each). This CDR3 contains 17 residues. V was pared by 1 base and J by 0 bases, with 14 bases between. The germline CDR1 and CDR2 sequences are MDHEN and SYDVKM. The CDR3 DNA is TGTGCCAGCAGTTTATACATGGGGGGCAGCAGCACAGATACGCAGTATTTT. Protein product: CASSLYMGGSSTDTQYF.

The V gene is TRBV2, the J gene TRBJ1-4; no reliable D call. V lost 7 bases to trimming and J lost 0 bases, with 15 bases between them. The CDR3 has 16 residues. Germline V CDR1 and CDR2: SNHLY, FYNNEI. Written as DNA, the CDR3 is TGTGCCAGCACTCCTACCCCCGGGACAACTAATGAAAAACTGTTTTTT. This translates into CASTPTPGTTNEKLFF.

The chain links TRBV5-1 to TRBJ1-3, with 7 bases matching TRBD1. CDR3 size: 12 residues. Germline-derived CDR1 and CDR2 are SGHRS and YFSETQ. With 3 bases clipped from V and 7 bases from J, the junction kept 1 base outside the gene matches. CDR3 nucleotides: TGCGCCAGCAGCTCACAGGGGAACACCATATATTTT. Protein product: CASSSQGNTIYF.

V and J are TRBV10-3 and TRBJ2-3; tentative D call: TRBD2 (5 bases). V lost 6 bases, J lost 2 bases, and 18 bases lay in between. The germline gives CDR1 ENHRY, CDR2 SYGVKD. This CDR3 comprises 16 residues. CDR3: CAISFARLGVTDTQYF. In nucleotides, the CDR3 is TGTGCCATCAGCTTTGCCCGACTGGGAGTCACAGATACGCAGTATTTT.

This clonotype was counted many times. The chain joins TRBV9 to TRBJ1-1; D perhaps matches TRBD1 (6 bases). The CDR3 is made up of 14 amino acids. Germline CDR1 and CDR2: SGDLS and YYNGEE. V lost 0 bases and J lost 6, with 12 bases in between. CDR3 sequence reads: CASSVDRAGAEAFF. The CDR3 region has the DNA TGTGCCAGCAGCGTAGATCGGGCAGGGGCTGAAGCTTTCTTT.

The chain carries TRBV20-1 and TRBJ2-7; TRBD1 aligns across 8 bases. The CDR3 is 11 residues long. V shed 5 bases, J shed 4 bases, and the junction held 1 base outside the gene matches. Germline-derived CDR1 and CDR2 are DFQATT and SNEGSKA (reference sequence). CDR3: CSAGQGYEQYF. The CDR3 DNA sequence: TGCAGTGCTGGACAGGGTTACGAGCAGTACTTC.

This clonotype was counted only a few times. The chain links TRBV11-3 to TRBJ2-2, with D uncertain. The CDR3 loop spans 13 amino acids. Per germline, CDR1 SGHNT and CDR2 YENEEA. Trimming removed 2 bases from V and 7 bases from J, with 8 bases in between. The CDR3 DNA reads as TGTGCCAGCAGCTTATGGGTTGGCGGGGAGCTGTTTTTT. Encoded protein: CASSLWVGGELFF.

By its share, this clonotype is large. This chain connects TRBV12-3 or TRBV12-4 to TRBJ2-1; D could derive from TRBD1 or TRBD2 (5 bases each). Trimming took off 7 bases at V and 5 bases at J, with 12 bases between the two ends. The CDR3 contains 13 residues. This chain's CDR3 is CASTPGTDNEQFF. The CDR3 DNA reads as TGTGCCAGCACCCCTGGGACCGACAATGAGCAGTTCTTC.

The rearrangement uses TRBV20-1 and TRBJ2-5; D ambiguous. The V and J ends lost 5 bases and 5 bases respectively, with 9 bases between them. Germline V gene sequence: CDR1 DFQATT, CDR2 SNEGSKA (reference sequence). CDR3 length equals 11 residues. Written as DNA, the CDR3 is TGCAGTGCTTTAAAGTCGGAGACCCAGTACTTC. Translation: CSALKSETQYF.

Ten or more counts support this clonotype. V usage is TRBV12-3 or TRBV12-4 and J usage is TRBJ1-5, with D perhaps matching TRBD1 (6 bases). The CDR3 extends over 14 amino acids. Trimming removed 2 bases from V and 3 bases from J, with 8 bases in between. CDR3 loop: CASSLQGYNQPQHF. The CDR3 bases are TGTGCCAGCAGTTTACAGGGGTACAATCAGCCCCAGCATTTT.

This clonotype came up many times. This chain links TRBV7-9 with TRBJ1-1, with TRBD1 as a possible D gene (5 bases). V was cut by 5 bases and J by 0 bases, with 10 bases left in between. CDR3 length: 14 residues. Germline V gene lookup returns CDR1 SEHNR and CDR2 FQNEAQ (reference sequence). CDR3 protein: CASSTTVLNTEAFF. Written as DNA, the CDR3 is TGTGCCAGCAGCACGACAGTGCTGAACACTGAAGCTTTCTTT.

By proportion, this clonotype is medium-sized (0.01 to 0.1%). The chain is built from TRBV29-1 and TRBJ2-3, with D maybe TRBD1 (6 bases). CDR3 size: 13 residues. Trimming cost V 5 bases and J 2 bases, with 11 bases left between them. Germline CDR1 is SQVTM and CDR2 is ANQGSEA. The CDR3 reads CSVRTAYTDTQYF. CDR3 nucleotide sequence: TGCAGCGTTCGGACAGCCTACACAGATACGCAGTATTTT.

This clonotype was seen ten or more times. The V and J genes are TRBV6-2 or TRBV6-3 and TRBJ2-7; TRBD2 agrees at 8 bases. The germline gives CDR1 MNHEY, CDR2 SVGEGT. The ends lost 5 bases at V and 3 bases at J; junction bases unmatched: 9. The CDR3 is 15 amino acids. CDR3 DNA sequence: TGTGCCAGCAGTCCCCGCCTAGCGGGCCTCTACGAGCAGTACTTC. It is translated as CASSPRLAGLYEQYF.

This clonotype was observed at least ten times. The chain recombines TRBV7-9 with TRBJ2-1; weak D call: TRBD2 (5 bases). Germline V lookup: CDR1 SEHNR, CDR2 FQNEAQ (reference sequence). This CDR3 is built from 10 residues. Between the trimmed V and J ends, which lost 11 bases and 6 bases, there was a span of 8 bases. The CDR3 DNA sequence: TGTGCCGAACGGGGCAATGAGCAGTTCTTC. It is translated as CAERGNEQFF.

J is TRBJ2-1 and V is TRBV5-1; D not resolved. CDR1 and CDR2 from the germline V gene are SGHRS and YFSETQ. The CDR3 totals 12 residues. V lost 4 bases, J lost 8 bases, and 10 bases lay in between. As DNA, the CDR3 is TGCGCCAGCAGCCGGGTCTCGGATGAGCAGTTCTTC. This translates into CASSRVSDEQFF.

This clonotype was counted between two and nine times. Here the CDR3 reads CATRGRNTGELFF. Here the CDR3 DNA reads TGTGCCACCCGGGGGCGAAACACCGGGGAGCTGTTTTTT. The chain is built from TRBV6-1 and TRBJ2-2, with D perhaps assigned TRBD1 or TRBD2 (6 bases each). Per germline, CDR1 MNHNS and CDR2 SASEGT. CDR3 length equals 13 residues. V was cut by 10 bases and J by 2 bases, with 11 bases left in between.

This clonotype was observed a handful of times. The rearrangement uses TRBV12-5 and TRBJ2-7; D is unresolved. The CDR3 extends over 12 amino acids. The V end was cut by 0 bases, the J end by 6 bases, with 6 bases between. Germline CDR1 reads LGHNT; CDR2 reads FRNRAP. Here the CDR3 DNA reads TGTGCTAGTGGTTTGGTATATTTCGAGCAGTACTTC. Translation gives CASGLVYFEQYF.

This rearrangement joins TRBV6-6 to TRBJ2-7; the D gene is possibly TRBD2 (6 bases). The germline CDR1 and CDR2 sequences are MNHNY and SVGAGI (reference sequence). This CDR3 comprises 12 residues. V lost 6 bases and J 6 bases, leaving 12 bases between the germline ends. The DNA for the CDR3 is TGTGCCAGCAGCCCTGGAGGGGTCGAGCAGTACTTC. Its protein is CASSPGGVEQYF.

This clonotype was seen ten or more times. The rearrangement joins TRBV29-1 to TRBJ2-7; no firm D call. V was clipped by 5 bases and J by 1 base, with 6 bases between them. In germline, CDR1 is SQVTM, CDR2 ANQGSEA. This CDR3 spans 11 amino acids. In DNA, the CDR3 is TGCAGCGTTCGACATTCCTACGAGCAGTACTTC. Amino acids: CSVRHSYEQYF.